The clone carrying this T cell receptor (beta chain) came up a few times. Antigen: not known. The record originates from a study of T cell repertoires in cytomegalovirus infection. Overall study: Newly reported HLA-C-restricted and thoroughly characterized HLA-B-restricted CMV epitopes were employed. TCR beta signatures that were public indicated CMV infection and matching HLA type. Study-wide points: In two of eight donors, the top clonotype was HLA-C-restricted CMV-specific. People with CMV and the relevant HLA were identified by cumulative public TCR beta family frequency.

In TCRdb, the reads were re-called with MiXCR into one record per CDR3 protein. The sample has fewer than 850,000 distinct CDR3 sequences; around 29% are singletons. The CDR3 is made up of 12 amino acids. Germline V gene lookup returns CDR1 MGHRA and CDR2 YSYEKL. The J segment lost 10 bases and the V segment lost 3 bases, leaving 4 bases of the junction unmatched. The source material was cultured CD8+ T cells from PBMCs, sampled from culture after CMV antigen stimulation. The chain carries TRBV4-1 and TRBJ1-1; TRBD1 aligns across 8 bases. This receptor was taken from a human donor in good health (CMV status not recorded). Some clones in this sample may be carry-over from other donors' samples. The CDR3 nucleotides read TGCGCCAGCAGCCAGACACAGGGGGGAGCTTTCTTT. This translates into CASSQTQGGAFF.